This entry lists 13 T cell receptor beta chains sequenced from one sample in a study of T cell responses to AZD1222 COVID-19 vaccine. Assay: immunoSEQ multiplex PCR; the TCRdb copy retains only in-frame clones and omits some. Counted here are roughly 100,000 clones, around 87% occurring once; the ten biggest clones make up 2% to 3%. The starting material was peripheral blood, obtained on day 0 of AZD1222 vaccination. The receptors stem from an adult in good health.

This clone was counted a single time. The chain carries TRBV5-4 and TRBJ1-6, with 7 bases identical to TRBD1. V was clipped by 6 bases and J by 10 bases; unmatched bases: 13. The germline V gene has CDR1 SGHNT and CDR2 YYREEE (reference sequence). The CDR3 is made up of 15 amino acids. The CDR3 reads CASTSGQSPGSPLHF. The DNA for the CDR3 is TGTGCCAGCACATCGGGACAGTCACCGGGGTCACCCCTCCACTTT.

This clone was seen only a few times. V is TRBV7-9 and J is TRBJ1-2; TRBD1 agrees at 7 bases. The CDR3 has 14 residues. J gave up 8 bases and V 7 bases, and 13 bases lay outside the gene matches. Per the germline V gene, CDR1 is SEHNR and CDR2 is FQNEAQ (reference sequence). The CDR3 nucleotides are TGTGCCAGCACCGACTCTCAGGGGGAGCGAGGCTACACCTTC. Translation gives CASTDSQGERGYTF. Complete variable domain (other parts from reference TRBV7-9 and TRBJ1-2): DTGVSQNPRHKITKRGQNVTFRCDPISEHNRLYWYRQTLGQGPEFLTYFQNEAQLEKSRLLSDRFSAERPKGSFSTLEIQRTEQGDSAMYLCASTDSQGERGYTFGSGTRLTVV.

This chain uses TRBV5-4 with TRBJ2-1; D is possibly TRBD1 (6 bases). Germline V gives CDR1 SGHNT, CDR2 YYREEE (reference sequence). This CDR3 has 16 residues. The germline V and J ends were trimmed by 0 bases and 0 bases, with 10 bases remaining between them. The CDR3 here is CASSLGGGASYNEQFF. The DNA for the CDR3 is TGTGCCAGCAGCTTGGGTGGGGGCGCCTCCTACAATGAGCAGTTCTTC.

This clone has a handful of counts. The chain carries TRBV10-3 and TRBJ2-2, with 13 nucleotides matching TRBD2. V dropped 0 bases and J dropped 5; count of bases not matched to a gene: 3. CDR1 ENHRY and CDR2 SYGVKD come from the germline V gene. The CDR3 covers 17 residues. The DNA for the CDR3 is TGTGCCATCAGTGAGTCTCGGACTAGCGGGAGTACCGGGGAGCTGTTTTTT. Translating it yields CAISESRTSGSTGELFF.

V usage is TRBV18 and J usage is TRBJ1-1; 7 bases map to TRBD1. V gave up 3 bases and J gave up 2 bases; unmatched junction bases: 6. The CDR3 runs to 15 residues. CDR1 and CDR2 from the germline V gene are KGHSH and LQKENI. Here the CDR3 DNA reads TGTGCCAGCTCACCGGGGGGGGACAGTAACACTGAAGCTTTCTTT. Residues: CASSPGGDSNTEAFF.

The J gene is TRBJ2-7, the V gene TRBV3-1 (or the pseudogene TRBV3-2), with D hard to call. CDR3 size: 12 residues. Between the trimmed V and J ends, which lost 6 bases and 0 bases, there was a span of 6 bases. Germline CDR1 reads LGHDT; CDR2 reads YNNKEL (reference sequence). The CDR3 here is CASRSSSYEQYF. The DNA of the CDR3 is TGTGCCAGCAGGTCAAGCTCCTACGAGCAGTACTTC.

The CDR3 DNA follows: TGTGCCAGCTCACCAGGGCAGAACACTGAAGCTTTCTTT. It translates to CASSPGQNTEAFF. This chain joins TRBV18 and TRBJ1-1; D gene ambiguous. Germline V gene data show CDR1 as KGHSH and CDR2 as LQKENI. CDR3 length: 13 amino acids. Trimming left V 2 bases short and J 1 base short, with 5 bases between.

As DNA, the CDR3 is TGTGCCAGCAGCCAAGACGCCAGAAGAGAGACCCAGTACTTC. This gives the protein CASSQDARRETQYF. The chain uses TRBV4-2 and TRBJ2-5; D is uncertain. The CDR3 is 14 amino acids. The V gene's germline CDR1 is LGHNA and CDR2 YNFKEQ. Trimming cost V 0 bases and J 4 bases, with 9 bases left between them.

The CDR3 DNA sequence: TGCGCCAGCAGTCAATCGAGAAGGGGGCACACTGAAGCTTTCTTT. Protein: CASSQSRRGHTEAFF. The J gene is TRBJ1-1, the V gene TRBV23-1, with 7 bases that match TRBD1. TRBV23-1 is an ORF; its function is uncertain. This CDR3 is 15 amino acids long. V dropped 0 bases and J dropped 3; count of bases not matched to a gene: 4.

CDR3 region: CASSQDRKTDTQYF. In DNA, the CDR3 is TGCGCCAGCAGCCAAGACCGGAAAACAGATACGCAGTATTTT. J is TRBJ2-3 and V is TRBV4-1; D is uncertain. The ends were cut back, 0 bases at V and 3 bases at J, with 7 bases in the middle. The CDR3 loop spans 14 amino acids. The germline V gene encodes CDR1 MGHRA and CDR2 YSYEKL.

The V call is TRBV4-1, the J call TRBJ1-1; the D is unclear. V lost 3 bases and J lost 1, with 27 bases in between. From germline, CDR1 is MGHRA and CDR2 YSYEKL. The CDR3 consists of 20 residues. The CDR3 DNA sequence: TGCGCCAGCAGCCATCCCATCACCGCCCCCCACGGGAATAAGAACACTGAAGCTTTCTTT. Amino acids: CASSHPITAPHGNKNTEAFF.

V usage is TRBV5-1 and J usage is TRBJ1-2; 7 positions agree with TRBD1. This CDR3 region has 16 residues. V trimming: 4 bases; J trimming: 6 bases; junction bases outside the gene matches: 15. CDR1 and CDR2 from the germline V gene are SGHRS and YFSETQ. This CDR3 is CASSLPQGDKVDGYTF. The CDR3 nucleotides read TGCGCCAGCAGCCTGCCCCAGGGGGACAAGGTGGATGGCTACACCTTC.

V gene TRBV2 combines with J gene TRBJ1-6; D may be TRBD1 (6 bases). Trimming pared 6 bases from V and 4 bases from J, leaving 7 bases between. CDR1 is SNHLY and CDR2 is FYNNEI in the germline V gene. The length of the CDR3 is 13 residues. The CDR3: CASRDSYNSPLHF. For the CDR3, the DNA is TGTGCCAGCAGGGACAGTTATAATTCACCCCTCCACTTT.